This TCR beta chain stems from a study of T cell responses to AZD1222 COVID-19 vaccine. TCRdb keeps only in-frame clones here, not all; method: immunoSEQ multiplex PCR. The data show around 65,000 clones, approximately 80% seen once. The CDR3 sequence is 16 residues long. Germline V gene sequence: CDR1 ENHRY, CDR2 SYGVKD. With 3 bases clipped from V and 5 bases from J, the junction kept 8 bases outside the gene matches. This clone was recorded a few times. The V and J genes are TRBV10-3 and TRBJ1-5; 9 positions match TRBD1. The receptor was isolated from an adult in good health. The sequencing here drew on peripheral blood, taken on day 0 of AZD1222 vaccination. This CDR3 reads CAISDGQGSVYQPQHF. CDR3 in DNA: TGTGCCATCAGTGACGGACAGGGGTCGGTTTATCAGCCCCAGCATTTT.